This is a list of T cell receptor beta chains from one sample in a study of blood T cell repertoires in COVID-19. Assay: immunoSEQ multiplex PCR; the TCRdb copy retains only in-frame clones and omits some. The table lists roughly 26,000 clones, roughly 94% of them singletons. The sequenced sample consisted of peripheral blood. The receptor source for this set is a human donor with active COVID-19. The donor label of this sample is uncertain. CDR3s include the opening cysteine and the closing phenylalanine or tryptophan. The order of the fields is J gene, clone size, V gene, CDR3 protein. Size tells how often a clone was seen (once, few, many) or the class of an expanded clone, and some rows leave it out.

>TRBJ2-2|.|TRBV19
CARTLGGGTGELFF
>TRBJ2-1|.|TRBV24-1
CATSTSGDEQFF
>TRBJ2-7|.|TRBV27
CASSPGQGAVEQYF
>TRBJ2-2|.|TRBV5-1
CASRWLAGVDTGELFF
>TRBJ1-6|.|TRBV5-1
CASSLDRGHNSPLHF
>TRBJ2-4|.|TRBV29-1
CSVLQGRDIQYF
>TRBJ1-1|.|TRBV27
CASSLFLRAAAFF
>TRBJ2-7|.|TRBV2
CASRTGGYEQYF
>TRBJ2-7|once|TRBV6-1
CASSETSGIGASYEQYF
>TRBJ2-7|.|TRBV6-2/TRBV6-3
CASSYPPMYEQYF
>TRBJ2-7|few|TRBV19
CASSIGLGRWGHDSYEQYF
>TRBJ2-6|.|TRBV25-1
CASSEGGTGSGANVLTF
>TRBJ2-3|.|TRBV21-1
CASSSGKTQYF
>TRBJ2-7|once|TRBV7-2
CASSTGTSGGEYF
>TRBJ2-1|.|TRBV25-1
CASSVLAGRNEQFF
>TRBJ2-3|.|TRBV3-1/TRBV3-2
CASSQVLRTQYF
>TRBJ2-3|once|TRBV11-3
CASTWGGSTDTQYF